One and the same sample provided the 18 T cell receptor beta chains below, sequenced in a study of T cells after yellow fever vaccination. One entry per CDR3 protein, called by TCRdb with MiXCR from the 5' RACE reads. The table records hundreds of thousands of distinct CDR3 sequences, roughly 13% of them present only once. The source was PBMCs, collected on the day of the yellow fever booster vaccination. These receptors all come from a man younger than 40 who received the YFV17D yellow fever vaccine.

There are many counts of this clonotype. The V gene is TRBV7-3, the J gene TRBJ2-3, with 7 bases aligning to TRBD2. The ends lost 1 base at V and 5 bases at J; junction bases unmatched: 3. Per germline, CDR1 SGHTA and CDR2 FQGTGA. This CDR3 spans 14 amino acids. The CDR3, as DNA: TGTGCCAGCAGCTTAATGGGGGGGGAAGATACGCAGTATTTT. Translating gives CASSLMGGEDTQYF.

The chain couples TRBV3-1 to TRBJ1-4, with D perhaps matching TRBD1 (5 bases). V was cut by 4 bases and J by 6 bases, with 12 bases left in between. The CDR3 has 14 residues. Germline values: CDR1 LGHDT, CDR2 YNNKEL (reference sequence). As DNA, the CDR3 is TGTGCCAGCAGCCGGAGGGGAGGGGATGAAAAACTGTTTTTT. Translating gives CASSRRGGDEKLFF.

The V and J genes are TRBV4-3 and TRBJ2-1; D ambiguous. CDR1 is LGHNA, CDR2 YSLEER, per germline. The CDR3 length is 13 residues. With 7 bases removed from V and 0 bases from J, the gap between germline ends came to 7 bases. In DNA, the CDR3 is TGCGCCAGCATAGGGTACTCCTACAATGAGCAGTTCTTC. The encoded protein is CASIGYSYNEQFF.

The V gene is TRBV5-1, the J gene TRBJ2-1; maybe TRBD2 (5 bases). The CDR3 runs to 15 residues. The germline V gene has CDR1 SGHRS and CDR2 YFSETQ. V was cut by 0 bases and J by 2 bases, with 9 bases left in between. The CDR3 here is CASSLAQTTYNEQFF. The CDR3 DNA is TGCGCCAGCAGCTTGGCGCAGACTACCTACAATGAGCAGTTCTTC. Full variable domain (rest looked up from reference TRBV5-1 and TRBJ2-1): KAGVTQTPRYLIKTRGQQVTLSCSPISGHRSVSWYQQTPGQGLQFLFEYFSETQRNKGNFPGRFSGRQFSNSRSEMNVSTLELGDSALYLCASSLAQTTYNEQFFGPGTRLTVL.

This clonotype was counted a few times. V is TRBV30 and J is TRBJ2-3, with D possibly matching TRBD2 (5 bases). The CDR3 contains 18 residues. Trimming left V 0 bases short and J 0 bases short, with 19 bases between. CDR1 is GTSNPN and CDR2 is SVGIG in the germline V gene (reference sequence). The CDR3 DNA sequence: TGTGCCTGGAGTGTACGGAACAGTTTAGCGCGAAGCACAGATACGCAGTATTTT. It codes for CAWSVRNSLARSTDTQYF.

This clonotype was counted only a few times. The CDR3 region is CASRLIDDEQFF. CDR3 nucleotide sequence: TGTGCCAGCAGGTTGATTGACGATGAGCAGTTCTTC. The chain is built from TRBV7-9 and TRBJ2-1; no firm D call. Germline CDR1 and CDR2: SEHNR and FQNEAQ (reference sequence). Deletions cut 6 bases from V and 8 bases from J, with 11 bases between. The CDR3 consists of 12 residues.

This clonotype was seen a handful of times. The chain has TRBV5-4 and TRBJ2-2; 7 nucleotides line up with TRBD1. The CDR3 covers 15 residues. Germline-derived CDR1 and CDR2 are SGHNT and YYREEE (reference sequence). After removal of 5 bases from V and 0 bases from J, the junction contained 4 bases not matched to a gene. This CDR3 reads CASRKQGSNTGELFF. As DNA, the CDR3 is TGTGCCAGCAGAAAACAGGGGTCGAACACCGGGGAGCTGTTTTTT.

The chain uses TRBV6-5 and TRBJ2-4; D remains unclear. Germline CDR1 reads MNHEY; CDR2 reads SVGAGI. V lost 0 bases and J 9 bases, leaving 18 bases between the germline ends. The CDR3 is 16 residues long. CDR3 region: CASSYSSNSVGSIQYF. CDR3 in DNA: TGTGCCAGCAGTTACTCCTCCAACAGCGTCGGTTCCATTCAGTACTTC.

This clonotype has more than one count but fewer than ten. The chain links TRBV12-3 or TRBV12-4 to TRBJ1-1, with a weak D call TRBD1 (6 bases). This CDR3 is built from 13 residues. Trimming removed 7 bases at V and 4 bases at J, with 13 bases between. In nucleotides, the CDR3 is TGTGCCAGCACCGGACAGATTGGCACTGAAGCTTTCTTT. Amino acids: CASTGQIGTEAFF.

This clonotype showed up many times. The chain uses TRBV29-1 and TRBJ2-3; tentatively, D is TRBD1 or TRBD2 (5 bases each). This CDR3 region has 13 residues. Trimming took 3 bases from V and 5 from J, leaving 12 bases between them. The germline CDR1 and CDR2 sequences are SQVTM and ANQGSEA. CDR3 coding DNA: TGCAGCGTTGATCGGGACGTCGGAGATACGCAGTATTTT. This translates into CSVDRDVGDTQYF.

This clonotype has just a few counts. CDR3 residues: CASSPTSFDREGYTF. CDR3 in DNA: TGTGCCAGTAGTCCTACCTCCTTCGACAGGGAGGGCTACACCTTC. V gene TRBV19 combines with J gene TRBJ1-2; TRBD1 agrees at 7 bases. This CDR3 region has 15 residues. CDR1 is LNHDA, CDR2 SQIVND, per germline (reference sequence). J lost 8 bases, V lost 5 bases, and 14 bases had no gene match.

The V and J genes are TRBV7-9 and TRBJ2-3; 10 bases match TRBD1. The germline V gene encodes CDR1 SEHNR and CDR2 FQNEAQ (reference sequence). The ends lost 5 bases at V and 5 bases at J; junction bases unmatched: 7. CDR3 size: 15 residues. The CDR3 nucleotides are TGTGCCAGCAGCATTCAGCGGACAGGGGGAGATACGCAGTATTTT. Amino acid sequence: CASSIQRTGGDTQYF.

V gene TRBV7-2 combines with J gene TRBJ1-2; D might be TRBD1 (5 bases). Per germline, CDR1 SGHTA and CDR2 FQGNSA. V lost 5 bases and J 4 bases, leaving 11 bases between the germline ends. The CDR3 is 13 residues long. The CDR3 is CASSPYGGYGYTF. Here the CDR3 DNA reads TGTGCCAGCAGCCCCTACGGGGGCTATGGCTACACCTTC.

The sample holds one count of this clonotype. The chain employs TRBV29-1 and TRBJ2-7; TRBD1 aligns across 10 bases. Trimming took 8 bases from V and 1 from J; bases not matched to a gene: 5. CDR1 and CDR2 (germline): SQVTM, ANQGSEA. The CDR3 has 13 residues. The DNA for the CDR3 is TGCAGCATAGGGACAGGGGTATCCTACGAGCAGTACTTC. Translating it yields CSIGTGVSYEQYF.

The chain recombines TRBV29-1 with TRBJ2-3; D may be TRBD2 (5 bases). CDR3 length: 11 residues. Germline CDR1 reads SQVTM; CDR2 reads ANQGSEA. V dropped 4 bases and J dropped 6 bases, with 8 bases sitting between them. CDR3 nucleotides: TGCAGCGTTGTAGCGTGGGATACGCAGTATTTT. It codes for CSVVAWDTQYF.

The chain is built from TRBV2 and TRBJ2-7; possibly TRBD1 for D (6 bases). The CDR3 extends over 17 amino acids. With 5 bases removed from V and 0 bases from J, the gap between germline ends came to 20 bases. Germline V gene lookup returns CDR1 SNHLY and CDR2 FYNNEI. The CDR3 sequence: CASSYPREGDNSYEQYF. The DNA of the CDR3 is TGTGCCAGCAGTTACCCCAGAGAGGGGGACAACTCCTACGAGCAGTACTTC.

This clonotype has a handful of counts. J is TRBJ1-4 and V is TRBV27; possible D gene TRBD1, 5 bases. The germline CDR1 and CDR2 sequences are MNHEY and SMNVEV (reference sequence). CDR3 length: 15 amino acids. V was clipped by 6 bases and J by 11 bases, with 22 bases between them. The CDR3, as DNA: TGTGCCAGCAGGCTAACGACCGGGGGTAACAGGAAACTGTTTTTT. Translation gives CASRLTTGGNRKLFF.

This chain joins TRBV30 and TRBJ2-1; no clear D. Trimming removed 3 bases at V and 0 bases at J, with 15 bases between. The CDR3 runs 16 residues. Germline V CDR1 and CDR2: GTSNPN, SVGIG (reference sequence). The CDR3 region is CAWRALGASSYNEQFF. DNA for the CDR3: TGTGCCTGGAGGGCCCTCGGTGCCAGCTCCTACAATGAGCAGTTCTTC.